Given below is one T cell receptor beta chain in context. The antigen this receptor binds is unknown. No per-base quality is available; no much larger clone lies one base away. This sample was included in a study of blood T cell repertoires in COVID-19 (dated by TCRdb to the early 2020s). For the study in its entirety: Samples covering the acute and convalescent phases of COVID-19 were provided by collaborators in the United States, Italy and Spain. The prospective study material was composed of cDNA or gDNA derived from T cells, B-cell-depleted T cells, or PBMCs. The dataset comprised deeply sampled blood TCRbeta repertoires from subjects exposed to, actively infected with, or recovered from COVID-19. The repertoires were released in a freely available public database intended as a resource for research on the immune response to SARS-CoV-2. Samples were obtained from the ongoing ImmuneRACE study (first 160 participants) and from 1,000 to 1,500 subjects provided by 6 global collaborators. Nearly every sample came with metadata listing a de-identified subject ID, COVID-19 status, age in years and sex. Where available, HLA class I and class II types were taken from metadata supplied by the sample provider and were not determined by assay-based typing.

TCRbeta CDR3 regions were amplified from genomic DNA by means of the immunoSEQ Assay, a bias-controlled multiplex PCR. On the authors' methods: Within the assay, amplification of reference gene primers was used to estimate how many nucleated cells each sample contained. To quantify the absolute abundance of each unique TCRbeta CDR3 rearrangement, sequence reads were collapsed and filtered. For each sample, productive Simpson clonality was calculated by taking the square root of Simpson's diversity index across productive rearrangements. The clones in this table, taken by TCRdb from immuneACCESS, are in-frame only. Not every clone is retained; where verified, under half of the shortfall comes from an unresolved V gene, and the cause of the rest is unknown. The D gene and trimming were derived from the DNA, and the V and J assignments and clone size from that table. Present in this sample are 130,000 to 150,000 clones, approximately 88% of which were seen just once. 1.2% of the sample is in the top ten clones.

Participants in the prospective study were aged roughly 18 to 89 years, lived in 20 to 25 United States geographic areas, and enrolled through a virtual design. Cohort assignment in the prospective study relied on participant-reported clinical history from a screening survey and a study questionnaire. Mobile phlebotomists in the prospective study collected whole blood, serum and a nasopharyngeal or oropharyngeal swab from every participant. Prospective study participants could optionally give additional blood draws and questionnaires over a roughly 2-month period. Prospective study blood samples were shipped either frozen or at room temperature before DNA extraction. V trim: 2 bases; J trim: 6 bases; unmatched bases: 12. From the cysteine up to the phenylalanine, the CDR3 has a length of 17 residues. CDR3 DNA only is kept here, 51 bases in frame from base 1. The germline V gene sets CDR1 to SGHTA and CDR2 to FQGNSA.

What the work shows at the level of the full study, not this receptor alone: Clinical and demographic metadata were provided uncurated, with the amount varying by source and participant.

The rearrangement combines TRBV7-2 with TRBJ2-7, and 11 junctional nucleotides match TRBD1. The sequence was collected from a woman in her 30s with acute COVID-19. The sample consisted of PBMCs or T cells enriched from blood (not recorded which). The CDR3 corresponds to CASSLNAGTGGRVEQYF. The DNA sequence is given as TGTGCCAGCAGCTTAAATGCTGGGACAGGGGGAAGGGTCGAGCAGTACTTC.